One sample yielded the 2 T cell receptor beta chains listed below, sequenced in a study of blood T cell repertoires in COVID-19. Sequencing was performed with immunoSEQ multiplex PCR; in TCRdb, only in-frame clones are kept and a portion is missing. The repertoire holds tens of thousands of clones, approximately 81% seen once, with 5.5% to 7% in the top ten. The sample taken for sequencing was peripheral blood. Every receptor here comes from a woman in her sixties or seventies with acute or convalescent COVID-19.

V gene TRBV3-1 (or the pseudogene TRBV3-2) combines with J gene TRBJ2-7, with no clear D. The germline CDR1 and CDR2 sequences are LGHDT and YNNKEL (reference sequence). The CDR3 is made up of 15 amino acids. Trimming stripped 4 bases from V and 3 bases from J, with 16 bases between. CDR3 DNA: TGTGCCAGCAGCCTTTACTCCTTTAGTGTCTACGAGCAGTACTTC. This sequence encodes CASSLYSFSVYEQYF.

The rearrangement links TRBV10-3 to TRBJ2-1; 9 bases are a match to TRBD2. Per the germline V gene, CDR1 is ENHRY and CDR2 is SYGVKD. This CDR3 is 14 amino acids long. J was trimmed by 0 bases and V by 10 bases; bases with no gene match: 4. The CDR3 here is CASGGEGSYNEQFF. In DNA form, the CDR3 reads TGTGCCAGCGGGGGGGAGGGCTCCTACAATGAGCAGTTCTTC.